This TCR beta chain was sequenced in a study of tumour-infiltrating T cells in Burkitt lymphoma. With 6 bases clipped from V and 2 bases from J, the junction kept 6 bases outside the gene matches. The CDR3 has 15 amino acids. Germline V gene sequence: CDR1 MNHEY, CDR2 SMNVEV (reference sequence). Repertoires were generated with immunoSEQ multiplex PCR, while TCRdb's copy carries only in-frame clones and drops some. Of 5,000 to 6,500 clones listed, about 17% were seen once; the top ten hold roughly an eighth. The rearrangement joins TRBV27 to TRBJ2-7, with 11 bases identical to TRBD1. This receptor was taken from a human donor with diffuse large B-cell lymphoma. The specimen was tumor tissue. In DNA, the CDR3 is TGTGCCAGCAGCTCCGGGACAGGGGGTCCCTACGAGCAGTACTTC. It codes for CASSSGTGGPYEQYF.